The sequence of this T cell receptor beta chain was determined in a study of blood T cell repertoires in COVID-19 (dated by TCRdb to between 2020 and 2021). Regarding the complete study: Collaborator samples came from the United States, Italy and Spain and covered acute and convalescent phases of COVID-19. The prospective study material was composed of cDNA or gDNA derived from T cells, B-cell-depleted T cells, or PBMCs. Deeply sampled blood TCRbeta repertoires from subjects exposed to, actively infected with, or recovered from COVID-19 were included in the dataset. A freely available public database, intended as a resource for researchers studying the immune response to SARS-CoV-2, is where the repertoires were released. Samples came from the ongoing ImmuneRACE study (first 160 participants) plus 1,254 subjects from 6 global collaborators. Nearly every sample came with metadata listing a de-identified subject ID, COVID-19 status, age in years and sex. Where available, HLA class I and class II types were taken from metadata supplied by the sample provider and were not determined by assay-based typing. Overall study outcomes, separate from this receptor: Clinical and demographic metadata were provided uncurated, with the amount varying by source and participant.

With regard to this clone: The clone's antigen remains unknown. One base away there is no much larger clone; base qualities are not given.

The immunoSEQ Assay, a bias-controlled multiplex PCR, was used to amplify TCRbeta CDR3 regions from genomic DNA. Turning to the authors' computational methods: Within the assay, amplification of reference gene primers was used to estimate how many nucleated cells each sample contained. To quantify the absolute abundance of each unique TCRbeta CDR3 rearrangement, sequence reads were collapsed and filtered. For each sample, productive Simpson clonality was calculated by taking the square root of Simpson's diversity index across productive rearrangements. Not all clones reach the TCRdb copy of this immuneACCESS table, which keeps in-frame sequences only. Checked studies attribute under half of the gap to unresolved V genes and leave the rest unexplained. V and J calls and clone size follow that table, whereas D and trimming were derived from the DNA. The sample includes 75,000 or so clones, with roughly 80% observed a single time. Around 36% of the sample belongs to the ten largest clones.

The collaborating institutions used their own protocols to collect whole blood in K2EDTA tubes. For TCRbeta analysis, collaborators shipped samples as frozen whole blood, isolated PBMCs, or DNA extracted from either of those sample types. Sequences SNHLY (CDR1) and FYNNEI (CDR2) are obtained from the germline V gene. V and J lose 6 bases and 1 base, and a span of 9 bases separates them. Its CDR3 holds 13 amino acids, cysteine through phenylalanine. The sequence is cut down to CDR3 DNA, 39 bases in frame from base 1. This sequence was found in a woman between 70 and 85 years old with acute or convalescent COVID-19. The sequencing sample was made of peripheral blood. The chain uses TRBV2 and TRBJ2-5; no D segment can be confidently identified. The DNA is as follows: TGTGCCAGCAGACGCAGATTCCAAGAGACCCAGTACTTC. It encodes CASRRRFQETQYF.